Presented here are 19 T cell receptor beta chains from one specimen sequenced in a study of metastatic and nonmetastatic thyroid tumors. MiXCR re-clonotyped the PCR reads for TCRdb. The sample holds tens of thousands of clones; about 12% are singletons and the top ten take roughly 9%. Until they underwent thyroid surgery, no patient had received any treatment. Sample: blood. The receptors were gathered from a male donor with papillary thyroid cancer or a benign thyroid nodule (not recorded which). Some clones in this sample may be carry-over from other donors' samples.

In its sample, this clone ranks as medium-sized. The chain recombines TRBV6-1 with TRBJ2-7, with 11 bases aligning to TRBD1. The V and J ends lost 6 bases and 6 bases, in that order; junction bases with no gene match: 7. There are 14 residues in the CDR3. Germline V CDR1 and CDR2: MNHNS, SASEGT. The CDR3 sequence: CASRRDRGSGEQYF. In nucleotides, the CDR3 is TGTGCCAGCAGGAGGGACAGGGGGTCGGGCGAGCAGTACTTC.

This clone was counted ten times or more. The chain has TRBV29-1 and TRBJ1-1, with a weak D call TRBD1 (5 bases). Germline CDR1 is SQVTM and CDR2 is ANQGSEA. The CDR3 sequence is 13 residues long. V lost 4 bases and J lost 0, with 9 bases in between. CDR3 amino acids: CSVGGVLNTEAFF. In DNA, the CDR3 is TGCAGCGTTGGAGGGGTTTTGAACACTGAAGCTTTCTTT.

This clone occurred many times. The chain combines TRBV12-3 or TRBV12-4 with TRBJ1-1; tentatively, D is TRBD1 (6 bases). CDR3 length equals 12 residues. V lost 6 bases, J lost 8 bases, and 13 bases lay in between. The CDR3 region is CASSPSRGEAFF. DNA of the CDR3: TGTGCCAGCAGCCCTAGCAGGGGCGAAGCTTTCTTT.

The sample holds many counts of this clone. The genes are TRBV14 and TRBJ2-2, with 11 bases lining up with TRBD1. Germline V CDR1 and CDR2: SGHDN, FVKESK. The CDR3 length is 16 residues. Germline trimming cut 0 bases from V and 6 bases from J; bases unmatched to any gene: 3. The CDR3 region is CASSQEDRGRAGELFF. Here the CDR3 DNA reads TGTGCCAGCAGCCAAGAGGACAGGGGGCGAGCCGGGGAGCTGTTTTTT. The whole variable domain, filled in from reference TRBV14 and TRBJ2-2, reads EAGVTQFPSHSVIEKGQTVTLRCDPISGHDNLYWYRRVMGKEIKFLLHFVKESKQDESGMPNNRFLAERTGGTYSTLKVQPAELEDSGVYFCASSQEDRGRAGELFFGEGSRLTVL.

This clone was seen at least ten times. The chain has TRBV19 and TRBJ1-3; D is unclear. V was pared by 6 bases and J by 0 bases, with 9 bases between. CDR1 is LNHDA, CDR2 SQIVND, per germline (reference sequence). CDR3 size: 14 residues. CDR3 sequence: CASRIGYSGNTIYF. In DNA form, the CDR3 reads TGTGCCAGTAGGATCGGGTACTCTGGAAACACCATATATTTT.

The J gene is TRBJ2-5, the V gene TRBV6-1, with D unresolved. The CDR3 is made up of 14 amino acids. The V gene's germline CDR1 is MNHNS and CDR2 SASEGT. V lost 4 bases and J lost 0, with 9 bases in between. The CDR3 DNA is TGTGCCAGCAGTGTCGTTTGGTACCAAGAGACCCAGTACTTC. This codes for CASSVVWYQETQYF.

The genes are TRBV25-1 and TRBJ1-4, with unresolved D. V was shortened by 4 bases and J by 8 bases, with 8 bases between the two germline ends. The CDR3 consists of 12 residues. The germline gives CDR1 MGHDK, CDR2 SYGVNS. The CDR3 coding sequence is TGTGCCAGCAGTGTTTCCGCCGAAAAACTGTTTTTT. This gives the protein CASSVSAEKLFF.

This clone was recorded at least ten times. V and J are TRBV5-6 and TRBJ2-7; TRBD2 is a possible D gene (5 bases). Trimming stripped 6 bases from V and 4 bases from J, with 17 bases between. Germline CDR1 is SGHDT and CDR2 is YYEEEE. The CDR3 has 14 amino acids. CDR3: CASTLTVSGYEQYF. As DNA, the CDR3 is TGTGCCAGCACTCTGACGGTTTCGGGATACGAGCAGTACTTC.

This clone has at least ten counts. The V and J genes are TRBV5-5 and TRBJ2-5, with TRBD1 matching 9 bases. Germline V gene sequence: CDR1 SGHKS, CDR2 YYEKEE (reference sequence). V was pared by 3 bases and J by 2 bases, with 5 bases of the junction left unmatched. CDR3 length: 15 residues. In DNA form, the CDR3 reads TGTGCCAGCAGCTCCGGGACAGGGCTTCAAGAGACCCAGTACTTC. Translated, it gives CASSSGTGLQETQYF.

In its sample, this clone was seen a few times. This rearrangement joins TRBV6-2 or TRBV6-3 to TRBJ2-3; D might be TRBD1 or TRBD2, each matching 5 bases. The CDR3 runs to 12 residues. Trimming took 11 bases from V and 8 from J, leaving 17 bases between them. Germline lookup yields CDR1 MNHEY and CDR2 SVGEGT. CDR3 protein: CAYRDPGSTQYF. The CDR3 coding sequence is TGTGCCTACCGGGACCCGGGGTCTACGCAGTATTTT.

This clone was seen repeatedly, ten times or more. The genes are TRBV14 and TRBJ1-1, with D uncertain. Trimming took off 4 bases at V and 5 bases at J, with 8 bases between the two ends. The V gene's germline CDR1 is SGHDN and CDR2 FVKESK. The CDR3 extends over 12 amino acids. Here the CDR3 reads CASSLRSTEAFF. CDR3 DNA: TGTGCCAGCAGCCTTCGGAGTACTGAAGCTTTCTTT. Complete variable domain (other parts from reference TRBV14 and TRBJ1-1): EAGVTQFPSHSVIEKGQTVTLRCDPISGHDNLYWYRRVMGKEIKFLLHFVKESKQDESGMPNNRFLAERTGGTYSTLKVQPAELEDSGVYFCASSLRSTEAFFGQGTRLTVV.

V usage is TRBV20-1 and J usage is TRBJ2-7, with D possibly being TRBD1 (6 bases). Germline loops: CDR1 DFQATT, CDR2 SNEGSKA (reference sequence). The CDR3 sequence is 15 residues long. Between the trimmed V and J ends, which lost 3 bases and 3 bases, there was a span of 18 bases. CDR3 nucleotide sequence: TGCAGTGCTAGGGATTACGCAGGGGACAACTACGAGCAGTACTTC. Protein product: CSARDYAGDNYEQYF.

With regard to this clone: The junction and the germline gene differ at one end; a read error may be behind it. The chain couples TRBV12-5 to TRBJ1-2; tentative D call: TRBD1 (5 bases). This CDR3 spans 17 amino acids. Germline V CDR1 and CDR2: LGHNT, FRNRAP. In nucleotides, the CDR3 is TGTGCTAGTAGTTTGTGGAATTGGGGCTTTAGACACTATTGCTACACCTTC. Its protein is CASSLWNWGFRHYCYTF.

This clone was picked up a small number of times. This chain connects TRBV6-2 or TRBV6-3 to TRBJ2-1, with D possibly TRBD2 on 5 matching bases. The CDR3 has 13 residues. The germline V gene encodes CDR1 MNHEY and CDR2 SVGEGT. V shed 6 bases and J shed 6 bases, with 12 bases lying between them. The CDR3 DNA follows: TGTGCCAGCAGAAGCGGACGACTCAATGAGCAGTTCTTC. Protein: CASRSGRLNEQFF.

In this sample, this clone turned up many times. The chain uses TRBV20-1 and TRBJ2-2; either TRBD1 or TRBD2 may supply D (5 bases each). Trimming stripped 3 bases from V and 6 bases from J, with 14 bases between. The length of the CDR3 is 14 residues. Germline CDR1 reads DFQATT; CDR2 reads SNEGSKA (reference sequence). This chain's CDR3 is CSASGARGPGELFF. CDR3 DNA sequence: TGCAGTGCTAGCGGGGCTCGAGGGCCCGGGGAGCTGTTTTTT.

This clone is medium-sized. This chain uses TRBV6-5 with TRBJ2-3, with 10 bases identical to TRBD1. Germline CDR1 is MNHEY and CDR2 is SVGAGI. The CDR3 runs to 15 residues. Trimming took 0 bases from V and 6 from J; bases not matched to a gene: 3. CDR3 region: CASSYSGQGRDTQYF. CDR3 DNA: TGTGCCAGCAGTTACTCGGGACAGGGGAGGGATACGCAGTATTTT.

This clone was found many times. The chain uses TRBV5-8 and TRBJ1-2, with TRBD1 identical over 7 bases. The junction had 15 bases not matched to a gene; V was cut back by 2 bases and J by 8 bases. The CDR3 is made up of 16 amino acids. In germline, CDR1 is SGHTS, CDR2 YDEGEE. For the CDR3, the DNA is TGTGCCAGCAGCTTACGAGGAACAGGGGTTTCGGGAGGCTACACCTTC. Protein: CASSLRGTGVSGGYTF.

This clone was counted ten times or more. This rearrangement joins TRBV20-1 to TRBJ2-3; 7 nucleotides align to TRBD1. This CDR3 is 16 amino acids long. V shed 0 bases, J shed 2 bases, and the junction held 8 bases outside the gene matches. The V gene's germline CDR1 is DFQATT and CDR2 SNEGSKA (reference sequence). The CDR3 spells CSAREGEGALTDTQYF. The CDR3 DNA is TGCAGTGCTAGAGAGGGAGAGGGGGCTCTCACAGATACGCAGTATTTT.

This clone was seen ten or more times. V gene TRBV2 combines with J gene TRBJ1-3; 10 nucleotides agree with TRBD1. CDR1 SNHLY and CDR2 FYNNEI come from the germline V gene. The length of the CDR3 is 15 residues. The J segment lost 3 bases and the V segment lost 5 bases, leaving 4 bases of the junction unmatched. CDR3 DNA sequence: TGTGCCAGCAGTAGGAGGACAGGGGGTGGAAACACCATATATTTT. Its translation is CASSRRTGGGNTIYF.